These 22 T cell receptor beta chains were all obtained from the same sample, sequenced in a study of blood T cell repertoires in COVID-19. Produced via immunoSEQ multiplex PCR; TCRdb's table is partial and in-frame only. The sample yields approximately 100,000 clones, 80% to 95% seen once. Sequences were obtained from peripheral blood. The receptor source for this set is a man aged 60-69 years with acute or convalescent COVID-19.

The rearrangement joins TRBV7-9 to TRBJ1-3; 8 nucleotides line up with TRBD1. V was pared by 0 bases and J by 0 bases, with 7 bases of the junction left unmatched. The CDR3 is 18 amino acids. Germline V gene data show CDR1 as SEHNR and CDR2 as FQNEAQ (reference sequence). CDR3 amino acids: CASSLARFQGASGNTIYF. The CDR3 coding sequence is TGTGCCAGCAGCTTAGCGCGCTTTCAGGGGGCCTCTGGAAACACCATATATTTT.

This clone was detected once. J is TRBJ2-3 and V is TRBV27, with 7 nucleotides matching TRBD2. The germline gives CDR1 MNHEY, CDR2 SMNVEV (reference sequence). The CDR3 consists of 14 residues. V gave up 6 bases and J gave up 3 bases; unmatched junction bases: 6. CDR3 DNA: TGTGCCAGCAGGACGTGGGGGGGAACAGATACGCAGTATTTT. Encoded protein: CASRTWGGTDTQYF.

The chain uses TRBV14 and TRBJ1-1, with D unclear. Germline V CDR1 and CDR2: SGHDN, FVKESK. The CDR3 covers 15 residues. With 1 base removed from V and 11 bases from J, the gap between germline ends came to 20 bases. CDR3 in DNA: TGTGCCAGCAGCCAAGCGGGATTCGGCAAAGGGCGGGCTTTCTTT. Residues: CASSQAGFGKGRAFF.

V gene TRBV7-9 combines with J gene TRBJ2-7; D ambiguous. This CDR3 is 14 amino acids long. CDR1 and CDR2 from the germline V gene are SEHNR and FQNEAQ (reference sequence). V was clipped by 4 bases and J by 2 bases, with 12 bases between them. The CDR3 nucleotides are TGTGCCAGCAGCTCCCGTCCTACTGCCTACGAGCAGTACGTC. Translation: CASSSRPTAYEQYV.

This chain links TRBV28 with TRBJ1-1; weak D call: TRBD1 (5 bases). This CDR3 is 13 amino acids long. V dropped 7 bases and J dropped 4 bases, with 13 bases sitting between them. CDR1 is MDHEN and CDR2 is SYDVKM in the germline V gene. CDR3 region: CASIPAGGTEAFF. The CDR3 DNA sequence: TGTGCCAGCATCCCGGCGGGGGGCACTGAAGCTTTCTTT.

The chain recombines TRBV11-2 with TRBJ2-7; 7 bases are shared with TRBD1. V was clipped by 0 bases and J by 4 bases; unmatched bases: 6. CDR1 is SGHAT, CDR2 FQNNGV, per germline. This CDR3 has 15 amino acids. CDR3 in amino acids: CASSLDSRQGYEQYF. As DNA, the CDR3 is TGTGCCAGCAGCTTAGATAGCCGACAGGGATACGAGCAGTACTTC.

The rearrangement links TRBV10-3 to TRBJ2-2; the D gene is possibly TRBD2 (6 bases). CDR1 ENHRY and CDR2 SYGVKD come from the germline V gene. Trimming took off 2 bases at V and 3 bases at J, with 13 bases between the two ends. The CDR3 contains 16 residues. This CDR3 is CAISEAEGWDTGELFF. CDR3 DNA sequence: TGTGCCATCAGTGAGGCGGAGGGATGGGACACCGGGGAGCTGTTTTTT.

This clone was recorded once. This sequence joins TRBV5-1 and TRBJ2-1, with TRBD1 matching over 7 bases. The V segment lost 1 base and the J segment 6 bases; nucleotides outside the gene matches: 10. The CDR3 loop spans 16 amino acids. Germline CDR1 SGHRS, CDR2 YFSETQ. CDR3 loop: CASSLLSGGNFNEQFF. The CDR3 DNA is TGCGCCAGCAGCTTGTTGTCAGGGGGAAATTTCAATGAGCAGTTCTTC.

This clone appeared a few times. The chain employs TRBV5-1 and TRBJ2-1; 14 bases fit TRBD2. The length of the CDR3 is 20 residues. V shed 2 bases and J 4 bases; nucleotides not matched to a gene: 14. Per the germline V gene, CDR1 is SGHRS and CDR2 is YFSETQ. The CDR3 spells CASSFLGTSGRGSLYNEQFF. DNA for the CDR3: TGCGCCAGCAGCTTTCTAGGGACTAGCGGGAGAGGGAGCTTGTACAATGAGCAGTTCTTC.

The chain recombines TRBV7-2 with TRBJ2-7, with D maybe TRBD2 (6 bases). CDR3 size: 14 residues. Germline V gene lookup returns CDR1 SGHTA and CDR2 FQGNSA. Trimming removed 5 bases from V and 6 bases from J, with 17 bases in between. The CDR3 DNA sequence: TGTGCCAGCAGCCGCGTGGAGGGGCCCACCGAGCAGTACTTC. Its protein product is CASSRVEGPTEQYF.

The CDR3, as DNA: TGTGCCAGCAGTGAGAGCGGGACCTACAATGAGCAGTTCTTC. It encodes CASSESGTYNEQFF. The gene calls are TRBV6-1 and TRBJ2-1; 7 nucleotides align to TRBD2. Germline lookup yields CDR1 MNHNS and CDR2 SASEGT. The trim removed 3 bases at V and 2 bases at J, leaving 1 base unmatched. The CDR3 is made up of 14 amino acids.

This chain uses TRBV3-1 (or the pseudogene TRBV3-2) with TRBJ1-6; 7 nucleotides line up with TRBD1. The CDR3 is 14 amino acids. V dropped 4 bases and J dropped 9; count of bases not matched to a gene: 6. CDR1 LGHDT and CDR2 YNNKEL come from the germline V gene (reference sequence). CDR3: CASSPRQGSSPLHF. The DNA of the CDR3 is TGTGCCAGCAGCCCCCGACAGGGTAGTTCACCCCTCCACTTT.

The chain combines TRBV7-3 with TRBJ1-2, with D maybe TRBD1 (5 bases). V lost 5 bases and J lost 0, with 13 bases in between. CDR3 length: 15 residues. Germline V gives CDR1 SGHTA, CDR2 FQGTGA. This chain's CDR3 is CASSPFGGANYGYTF. The CDR3 DNA reads as TGTGCCAGCAGCCCCTTCGGGGGGGCTAACTATGGCTACACCTTC. The whole variable domain, remainder taken from reference TRBV7-3 and TRBJ1-2, is GAGVSQTPSNKVTEKGKYVELRCDPISGHTALYWYRQSLGQGPEFLIYFQGTGAADDSGLPNDRFFAVRPEGSVSTLKIQRTERGDSAVYLCASSPFGGANYGYTFGSGTRLTVV.

The chain carries TRBV6-4 and TRBJ2-5, with D maybe TRBD1 (5 bases). Deletions cut 10 bases from V and 2 bases from J, with 17 bases between. CDR1 and CDR2 from the germline V gene are MRHNA and SNTAGT. This CDR3 region has 14 residues. The DNA for the CDR3 is TGTGCCACCCCACCCGGACAAACACAAGAGACCCAGTACTTC. Residues: CATPPGQTQETQYF.

V usage is TRBV7-8 and J usage is TRBJ2-1; 8 nucleotides line up with TRBD2. CDR1 and CDR2 from the germline V gene are SGHVS and FQNEAQ. The CDR3 covers 14 residues. After removal of 7 bases from V and 8 bases from J, the junction contained 10 bases not matched to a gene. The CDR3 DNA is TGTGCCAGCACCGATAAGACTAGCGAACATGAGCAGTTCTTC. Its protein product is CASTDKTSEHEQFF.

The CDR3 is CAWSAGPGEQYF. In DNA, the CDR3 is TGTGCCTGGAGTGCAGGTCCCGGCGAGCAGTACTTC. This chain joins TRBV30 and TRBJ2-7; D remains unclear. V was trimmed by 1 base and J by 6 bases, leaving 10 bases between them. The germline CDR1 and CDR2 sequences are GTSNPN and SVGIG (reference sequence). The CDR3 length is 12 residues.

The V and J genes are TRBV4-1 and TRBJ2-2, with 10 bases lining up with TRBD2. V was pared by 0 bases and J by 7 bases, with 5 bases of the junction left unmatched. The length of the CDR3 is 16 residues. Looked up from germline, CDR1 is MGHRA and CDR2 is YSYEKL. The CDR3 DNA reads as TGCGCCAGCAGCCAAGAACCTAGCGGGAGAATCGGGGAGCTGTTTTTT. Encoded protein: CASSQEPSGRIGELFF.

This sequence joins TRBV2 and TRBJ2-1; 8 nucleotides line up with TRBD2. Germline CDR1 is SNHLY and CDR2 is FYNNEI. The CDR3 covers 15 residues. With V trimmed by 6 bases and J by 8 bases, 12 bases remained unmatched. The CDR3 reads CASSPLAGLRDEQFF. The DNA for the CDR3 is TGTGCCAGCAGCCCCCTAGCGGGTTTGAGGGATGAGCAGTTCTTC.

This sequence joins TRBV19 and TRBJ1-4; D is unresolved. The germline gives CDR1 LNHDA, CDR2 SQIVND (reference sequence). The CDR3 has 14 residues. V dropped 8 bases and J dropped 10 bases, with 20 bases sitting between them. The CDR3 DNA reads as TGTGCCAGTTCCCCGAATCCGGCCCAGCGAAAACTGTTTTTT. Amino acid sequence: CASSPNPAQRKLFF.

The chain uses TRBV13 and TRBJ2-3, with 14 bases matching TRBD2. The CDR3 sequence is 14 residues long. Germline CDR1 PRHDT, CDR2 FYEKMQ (reference sequence). V shed 4 bases and J 8 bases; nucleotides not matched to a gene: 2. CDR3 coding DNA: TGTGCCAGCAGCTGGGGACTAGCGGGAGCTACGCAGTATTTT. Translation: CASSWGLAGATQYF.

V is TRBV19 and J is TRBJ1-1; possibly TRBD1 for D (5 bases). Germline V CDR1 and CDR2: LNHDA, SQIVND (reference sequence). The V end lost 5 bases, the J end lost 1 base, and 11 bases lay between the germline ends. The CDR3 totals 14 residues. This chain's CDR3 is CASSSGLSNTEAFF. The DNA for the CDR3 is TGTGCCAGTAGTTCGGGACTGTCGAACACTGAAGCTTTCTTT.

The chain uses TRBV7-8 and TRBJ2-7, with TRBD2 as a possible D gene (6 bases). CDR1 is SGHVS and CDR2 is FQNEAQ in the germline V gene. The CDR3 length is 16 residues. V lost 1 base and J 1 base, leaving 14 bases between the germline ends. The CDR3 loop is CASSLGLRGASYEQYV. CDR3 DNA sequence: TGTGCCAGCAGCTTAGGATTGCGGGGCGCTTCCTACGAGCAGTACGTC.